The rows below give T cell receptor beta chains drawn from one sample of a study of blood T cell repertoires in COVID-19. The assay was immunoSEQ multiplex PCR, and TCRdb's table has in-frame clones only and misses some. The data hold about 72,000 clones, with roughly 80% observed a single time. Sequencing was done on a sample of peripheral blood. These receptors all come from a human donor in a cohort sampled during active COVID-19. Both conserved end residues are part of each CDR3. Fields, in order: D gene, J gene, V gene, clone size, CDR3 protein, CDR3 DNA. The D gene is left open where the match is weak. Some rows mark clone size as missing; the rest say once, few, many or name a class of expanded clone.

d_call: TRBD1
j_call: TRBJ1-5
v_call: TRBV19
clone_size: -
cdr3_aa: CATNNRQGDGQPQHF
cdr3_nt: TGTGCCACTAACAACCGACAGGGGGACGGGCAGCCCCAGCATTTT

d_call: -
j_call: TRBJ2-5
v_call: TRBV7-2
clone_size: -
cdr3_aa: CASRQTGSEETQYF
cdr3_nt: TGTGCCAGCAGACAAACAGGGTCGGAAGAGACCCAGTACTTC

d_call: -
j_call: TRBJ2-3
v_call: TRBV14
clone_size: -
cdr3_aa: CASSQVRGYTDTQYF
cdr3_nt: TGTGCCAGCAGCCAAGTTAGGGGTTATACAGATACGCAGTATTTT

d_call: -
j_call: TRBJ1-4
v_call: TRBV6-5
clone_size: -
cdr3_aa: CASAGQGKEKLFF
cdr3_nt: TGTGCCAGCGCCGGGCAGGGAAAAGAAAAACTGTTTTTT

d_call: -
j_call: TRBJ2-7
v_call: TRBV12-3/TRBV12-4
clone_size: -
cdr3_aa: CASSFLFSYEQYF
cdr3_nt: TGTGCCAGCAGTTTTCTGTTCTCCTACGAGCAGTACTTC

d_call: -
j_call: TRBJ2-7
v_call: TRBV11-2
clone_size: -
cdr3_aa: CASSLERQNYEQYF
cdr3_nt: TGTGCCAGCAGCTTAGAGAGGCAGAACTACGAGCAGTACTTC

d_call: -
j_call: TRBJ2-7
v_call: TRBV30
clone_size: -
cdr3_aa: CAWGDGYEQYF
cdr3_nt: TGTGCCTGGGGAGACGGGTACGAGCAGTACTTC

d_call: TRBD1
j_call: TRBJ1-2
v_call: TRBV5-1
clone_size: -
cdr3_aa: CASSWEGQGSSYTF
cdr3_nt: TGCGCCAGCAGCTGGGAAGGACAGGGCAGTAGCTACACCTTC

d_call: -
j_call: TRBJ2-7
v_call: TRBV29-1
clone_size: -
cdr3_aa: CSVDTRQGGEQYF
cdr3_nt: TGCAGCGTTGATACCCGACAGGGAGGCGAGCAGTACTTC

d_call: TRBD2
j_call: TRBJ2-1
v_call: TRBV6-5
clone_size: once
cdr3_aa: CASSRGLAGGEQFF
cdr3_nt: TGTGCCAGCAGTCGTGGACTAGCGGGGGGCGAGCAGTTCTTC

d_call: -
j_call: TRBJ2-5
v_call: TRBV6-6
clone_size: -
cdr3_aa: CASSYGGETQYF
cdr3_nt: TGTGCCAGCAGTTACGGAGGAGAGACCCAGTACTTC

d_call: TRBD1
j_call: TRBJ1-5
v_call: TRBV27
clone_size: -
cdr3_aa: CASILQGAHQPQHF
cdr3_nt: TGTGCCAGCATACTACAGGGGGCACATCAGCCCCAGCATTTT

d_call: -
j_call: TRBJ2-2
v_call: TRBV7-6
clone_size: -
cdr3_aa: CASRGPTRDRNTGELFF
cdr3_nt: TGTGCCAGCCGCGGCCCAACCAGGGATAGGAACACCGGGGAGCTGTTTTTT

d_call: TRBD2
j_call: TRBJ2-7
v_call: TRBV4-2
clone_size: -
cdr3_aa: CASSQDSGSIYEQYF
cdr3_nt: TGTGCCAGCAGCCAAGATAGCGGGAGTATTTACGAGCAGTACTTC

d_call: -
j_call: TRBJ1-1
v_call: TRBV18
clone_size: -
cdr3_aa: CASSPGPITFF
cdr3_nt: TGTGCCAGCTCACCAGGGCCCATAACTTTCTTT

d_call: -
j_call: TRBJ2-7
v_call: TRBV5-4
clone_size: -
cdr3_aa: CASSLSGGGYEQYF
cdr3_nt: TGTGCCAGCAGCTTGTCGGGGGGCGGGTACGAGCAGTACTTC

d_call: -
j_call: TRBJ2-2
v_call: TRBV6-4
clone_size: -
cdr3_aa: CASSALGHTGELFF
cdr3_nt: TGTGCCAGCAGTGCCCTGGGGCACACCGGGGAGCTGTTTTTT

d_call: -
j_call: TRBJ1-2
v_call: TRBV6-1
clone_size: -
cdr3_aa: CASSEAPGGGYTF
cdr3_nt: TGTGCCAGCAGTGAAGCGCCGGGGGGCGGCTACACCTTC

d_call: TRBD2
j_call: TRBJ2-6
v_call: TRBV27
clone_size: once
cdr3_aa: CASTGGEGANVLTF
cdr3_nt: TGTGCCAGCACCGGGGGGGAGGGGGCCAACGTCCTGACTTTC

d_call: TRBD2
j_call: TRBJ2-5
v_call: TRBV29-1
clone_size: -
cdr3_aa: CSVPPIGGAGETQYF
cdr3_nt: TGCAGCGTTCCCCCCATCGGGGGGGCCGGGGAGACCCAGTACTTC

d_call: -
j_call: TRBJ1-2
v_call: TRBV7-2
clone_size: -
cdr3_aa: CASSLNSGNYGYTF
cdr3_nt: TGTGCCAGCAGCTTGAACAGCGGCAACTATGGCTACACCTTC

d_call: -
j_call: TRBJ2-7
v_call: TRBV15
clone_size: -
cdr3_aa: CATSRDHLAPTYF
cdr3_nt: TGTGCCACCAGCAGAGATCATCTTGCGCCCACGTACTTC

d_call: -
j_call: TRBJ1-5
v_call: TRBV19
clone_size: -
cdr3_aa: CASRVTSNQPQHF
cdr3_nt: TGTGCCAGTCGAGTTACTAGCAATCAGCCCCAGCATTTT

d_call: -
j_call: TRBJ1-3
v_call: TRBV3-1/TRBV3-2
clone_size: -
cdr3_aa: CASSPRGGNTIYF
cdr3_nt: TGTGCCAGCAGCCCCCGGGGTGGAAACACCATATATTTT

d_call: TRBD2
j_call: TRBJ2-5
v_call: TRBV25-1
clone_size: once
cdr3_aa: CAIGTSGTQETQYF
cdr3_nt: TGTGCCATCGGGACTAGCGGGACCCAAGAGACCCAGTACTTC

d_call: -
j_call: TRBJ2-7
v_call: TRBV12-5
clone_size: -
cdr3_aa: CAKRRGYYEQYF
cdr3_nt: TGTGCTAAGCGAAGGGGATACTACGAGCAGTACTTC

d_call: -
j_call: TRBJ1-1
v_call: TRBV18
clone_size: -
cdr3_aa: CASSPSRELRTEAFF
cdr3_nt: TGTGCCAGCTCACCATCCCGGGAACTTCGCACTGAAGCTTTCTTT

d_call: TRBD1
j_call: TRBJ1-4
v_call: TRBV4-1
clone_size: -
cdr3_aa: CASSGQGAPNEKLFF
cdr3_nt: TGCGCCAGCAGTGGACAGGGGGCACCTAATGAAAAACTGTTTTTT

d_call: -
j_call: TRBJ2-7
v_call: TRBV27
clone_size: -
cdr3_aa: CASSPGQTVEQYF
cdr3_nt: TGTGCCAGCAGTCCCGGACAGACGGTCGAGCAGTACTTC

d_call: -
j_call: TRBJ2-5
v_call: TRBV5-4
clone_size: -
cdr3_aa: CASSLDRVQETQYF
cdr3_nt: TGTGCCAGCAGCTTGGACAGGGTGCAAGAGACCCAGTACTTC

d_call: -
j_call: TRBJ1-4
v_call: TRBV4-1
clone_size: -
cdr3_aa: CASSQGEGDEKLFF
cdr3_nt: TGCGCCAGCAGCCAGGGTGAGGGGGATGAAAAACTGTTTTTT

d_call: -
j_call: TRBJ1-4
v_call: TRBV5-1
clone_size: -
cdr3_aa: CASSQDHEKLFF
cdr3_nt: TGCGCCAGCAGCCAGGATCACGAAAAACTGTTTTTT

d_call: TRBD1
j_call: TRBJ1-2
v_call: TRBV10-2
clone_size: -
cdr3_aa: CASQLDRLYGYTF
cdr3_nt: TGCGCCAGCCAGTTGGACAGGCTTTATGGCTACACCTTC

d_call: -
j_call: TRBJ1-2
v_call: TRBV12-3/TRBV12-4
clone_size: few
cdr3_aa: CASSRDLRFGYTF
cdr3_nt: TGTGCCAGCAGCCGGGACTTGAGGTTCGGCTACACCTTC

d_call: TRBD1
j_call: TRBJ1-3
v_call: TRBV7-8
clone_size: -
cdr3_aa: CASSLERAGGFGNTIYF
cdr3_nt: TGTGCCAGCAGCTTAGAAAGGGCAGGGGGCTTTGGAAACACCATATATTTT

d_call: TRBD1
j_call: TRBJ2-7
v_call: TRBV5-6
clone_size: -
cdr3_aa: CASRRRDRGYEQYF
cdr3_nt: TGTGCCAGCAGACGCCGGGACAGGGGCTACGAGCAGTACTTC

d_call: -
j_call: TRBJ2-3
v_call: TRBV4-2
clone_size: -
cdr3_aa: CASSRGPTDTQYF
cdr3_nt: TGTGCCAGCAGCCGGGGGCCGACGGATACGCAGTATTTT

d_call: -
j_call: TRBJ2-7
v_call: TRBV27
clone_size: -
cdr3_aa: CASSRNLQGGEQYF
cdr3_nt: TGTGCCAGCAGTCGCAATCTACAGGGCGGCGAGCAGTACTTC

d_call: TRBD2
j_call: TRBJ2-3
v_call: TRBV6-6
clone_size: -
cdr3_aa: CASSYVAGGSDTQYF
cdr3_nt: TGTGCCAGCAGTTATGTAGCGGGGGGATCAGATACGCAGTATTTT

d_call: TRBD1
j_call: TRBJ2-2
v_call: TRBV6-2/TRBV6-3
clone_size: -
cdr3_aa: CASTPAPGRGPQNTGELFF
cdr3_nt: TGTGCCAGCACCCCCGCACCCGGCAGGGGGCCTCAGAACACCGGGGAGCTGTTTTTT

d_call: -
j_call: TRBJ1-2
v_call: TRBV10-3
clone_size: -
cdr3_aa: CATRQQANYGYTF
cdr3_nt: TGTGCCACCCGACAGCAAGCTAACTATGGCTACACCTTC

d_call: -
j_call: TRBJ1-5
v_call: TRBV5-5
clone_size: -
cdr3_aa: CASSPGTLNGQPQHF
cdr3_nt: TGTGCCAGCAGTCCCGGGACTTTGAATGGGCAGCCCCAGCATTTT

d_call: -
j_call: TRBJ1-3
v_call: TRBV5-6
clone_size: -
cdr3_aa: CASSLLAGNTIYF
cdr3_nt: TGTGCCAGCAGCTTACTAGCTGGAAACACCATATATTTT

d_call: TRBD1
j_call: TRBJ2-7
v_call: TRBV7-9
clone_size: -
cdr3_aa: CASSSAIGGQASYEQYF
cdr3_nt: TGTGCCAGCAGCTCTGCGATAGGGGGACAGGCATCCTACGAGCAGTACTTC

d_call: -
j_call: TRBJ1-5
v_call: TRBV12-3/TRBV12-4
clone_size: -
cdr3_aa: CASSFGGQPQHF
cdr3_nt: TGTGCCAGCAGTTTTGGAGGGCAGCCCCAGCATTTT

d_call: -
j_call: TRBJ1-4
v_call: TRBV2
clone_size: -
cdr3_aa: CASGRGGDEKLFF
cdr3_nt: TGTGCCAGCGGTAGGGGGGGAGATGAAAAACTGTTTTTT

d_call: -
j_call: TRBJ2-7
v_call: TRBV4-2
clone_size: -
cdr3_aa: CASSQDGWGDVTYEQYF
cdr3_nt: TGTGCCAGCAGCCAAGATGGGTGGGGGGACGTAACCTACGAGCAGTACTTC

d_call: TRBD1
j_call: TRBJ2-7
v_call: TRBV30
clone_size: -
cdr3_aa: CAWRHLGTGGSYEQYF
cdr3_nt: TGTGCCTGGAGACATCTCGGGACAGGGGGCTCCTACGAGCAGTACTTC

d_call: -
j_call: TRBJ1-1
v_call: TRBV19
clone_size: -
cdr3_aa: CASSIAGGGEAFF
cdr3_nt: TGTGCCAGTAGTATAGCGGGGGGAGGTGAAGCTTTCTTT

d_call: TRBD1
j_call: TRBJ2-7
v_call: TRBV27
clone_size: once
cdr3_aa: CASSLKWTGSREQYF
cdr3_nt: TGTGCCAGCAGTTTAAAGTGGACAGGGTCGAGGGAGCAGTACTTC

d_call: -
j_call: TRBJ2-3
v_call: TRBV14
clone_size: -
cdr3_aa: CASSPSGYTQYF
cdr3_nt: TGTGCCAGCAGCCCCAGCGGGTATACGCAGTATTTT

d_call: TRBD1
j_call: TRBJ1-2
v_call: TRBV27
clone_size: -
cdr3_aa: CASTGTGNYGYTF
cdr3_nt: TGTGCCAGCACCGGGACAGGGAACTATGGCTACACCTTC

d_call: TRBD1
j_call: TRBJ1-2
v_call: TRBV4-1
clone_size: -
cdr3_aa: CASSQVASPGQGFGYGYTF
cdr3_nt: TGCGCCAGCAGCCAAGTTGCCTCCCCGGGACAGGGATTTGGCTATGGCTACACCTTC

d_call: TRBD1
j_call: TRBJ2-7
v_call: TRBV6-5
clone_size: -
cdr3_aa: CASRWDRVVGEQYF
cdr3_nt: TGTGCCAGCAGATGGGACAGGGTGGTCGGCGAGCAGTACTTC

d_call: -
j_call: TRBJ2-2
v_call: TRBV5-4
clone_size: few
cdr3_aa: CASGADTGELFF
cdr3_nt: TGTGCCAGCGGGGCGGACACCGGGGAGCTGTTTTTT

d_call: TRBD1
j_call: TRBJ1-2
v_call: TRBV9
clone_size: few
cdr3_aa: CASSAKDRVSNYGYTF
cdr3_nt: TGTGCCAGCAGCGCAAAAGACAGGGTCTCAAACTATGGCTACACCTTC

d_call: TRBD2
j_call: TRBJ2-3
v_call: TRBV7-6
clone_size: -
cdr3_aa: CASSLSYPSWYSGGADTQYF
cdr3_nt: TGTGCCAGCAGCTTATCGTACCCCTCTTGGTACAGCGGGGGGGCAGATACGCAGTATTTT

d_call: -
j_call: TRBJ1-5
v_call: TRBV19
clone_size: -
cdr3_aa: CASSSFDSQPQHF
cdr3_nt: TGTGCCAGTAGCTCTTTCGACAGTCAGCCCCAGCATTTT